The subject of this entry is one T cell receptor (beta chain). The source of the sample is a study of control samples from healthy donors and cancer patients. Libraries were prepared by immunoSEQ multiplex PCR; TCRdb keeps only in-frame clonotypes and omits some of them. The sample lists 80,000 to 100,000 clones; about 91% were seen once. Per germline, CDR1 SGHRS and CDR2 YFSETQ. Trimming removed 4 bases from V and 4 bases from J; junction bases left unmatched: 5. CDR3 size: 15 residues. This clonotype was obtained from a man aged 30 to 45 in good health. V is TRBV5-1 and J is TRBJ2-2, with TRBD2 matching 9 bases. Sequenced material: blood. The CDR3 protein is CASSRGGEATGELFF. For the CDR3, the DNA is TGCGCCAGCAGCCGCGGGGGGGAGGCCACCGGGGAGCTGTTTTTT. Full variable domain (outside the CDR3, taken from reference TRBV5-1 and TRBJ2-2): KAGVTQTPRYLIKTRGQQVTLSCSPISGHRSVSWYQQTPGQGLQFLFEYFSETQRNKGNFPGRFSGRQFSNSRSEMNVSTLELGDSALYLCASSRGGEATGELFFGEGSRLTVL.